This TCR beta chain was sequenced during a study of CD8+CD57+ T cells in acquired aplastic anemia. About the study: Recorded DNA amounts for sorted CD4+ and CD8+ cells had an average of approximately 2.9 ug. CD4+ cell libraries from healthy donors averaged approximately 10 million reads. Overall study findings and caveats: CD8+ Simpson's diversity in patients was not significantly different from that in controls. Over 25 CD8+ CDR3 sequences occurred in both the patients and the controls.

CDR3 and TCR beta VDJ profiling relied on genomic DNA as the template. MiXCR, applied by TCRdb to the reads, yields one record per CDR3 protein. The table has roughly 420,000 distinct CDR3 sequences, about 70% seen once; the top ten hold 3.5% to 4.5%. About this clonotype: Its antigen is not known. Germline is not matched at one junction end, which may reflect a read error.

The sample was sorted CD4+, CD8+, or CD8+CD57+ T cells (not recorded which) from PBMCs. The sequence was obtained from a human donor in good health, serving as a control.

The CDR3 sequence is CASSINADDYSNYDQFF. The CDR3 nucleotides are TGTGCCAGTAGTATAAATGCAGATGACTACTCTAACTATGACCAGTTCTTC. The rearrangement links TRBV19 to TRBJ2-1; D possibly corresponds to TRBD2 (5 bases). Germline V gives CDR1 LNHDA, CDR2 SQIVND (reference sequence). CDR3 size: 17 residues.